This TCR beta chain emerged from a study of early stage breast cancer tumors. As for the study in general: The ER+/PR+/HER2- tumors included roughly eight ductal and a few lobular carcinomas.

Profiled with immunoSEQ multiplex PCR; TCRdb holds only in-frame clones, not every one. Of some 29,000 clones listed, roughly 81% are singletons. V was pared by 4 bases and J by 6 bases, with 10 bases between. Per germline, CDR1 SGHTA and CDR2 FQGNSA. There are 12 residues in the CDR3. The sequence came from a person aged 45-60 years with breast cancer. Sequencing was performed on blood. The chain joins TRBV7-2 to TRBJ2-7; maybe TRBD2 (7 bases). CDR3 DNA sequence: TGTGCCAGCAGCTGGGGGGGCCCCGAGCAGTACTTC. It specifies CASSWGGPEQYF.